These 7 T cell receptor beta chains share one sample of origin, sequenced in a study of blood T cell repertoires in COVID-19. This table comes from immunoSEQ multiplex PCR, and its TCRdb copy is limited to in-frame clones, with some not included. The sample consists of roughly 200,000 clones, over 80% of them appearing once. Input material: peripheral blood. The receptor set was obtained from a woman aged 40 to 55 with COVID-19, enrolled during active disease.

J is TRBJ1-3 and V is TRBV19, with TRBD1 as a possible D gene (6 bases). Deletions cut 4 bases from V and 0 bases from J, with 16 bases between. Germline V CDR1 and CDR2: LNHDA, SQIVND (reference sequence). CDR3 size: 17 residues. For the CDR3, the DNA is TGTGCCAGTAGTACCCCCCCAAGGACAGCCTCTGGAAACACCATATATTTT. Translating it yields CASSTPPRTASGNTIYF. Full variable domain (rest looked up from reference TRBV19 and TRBJ1-3): DGGITQSPKYLFRKEGQNVTLSCEQNLNHDAMYWYRQDPGQGLRLIYYSQIVNDFQKGDIAEGYSVSREKKESFPLTVTSAQKNPTAFYLCASSTPPRTASGNTIYFGEGSWLTVV.

J is TRBJ2-7 and V is TRBV7-2, with D tentatively TRBD2 (5 bases). Trimming left V 6 bases short and J 6 bases short, with 18 bases between. This CDR3 region has 14 residues. Looked up from germline, CDR1 is SGHTA and CDR2 is FQGNSA. CDR3 loop: CASSHGGGPVEQYF. The DNA of the CDR3 is TGTGCCAGCAGTCACGGAGGCGGTCCGGTCGAGCAGTACTTC.

This rearrangement joins TRBV27 to TRBJ2-7; 11 bases match TRBD2. The germline CDR1 and CDR2 sequences are MNHEY and SMNVEV (reference sequence). The CDR3 is 15 amino acids. V dropped 6 bases and J dropped 6; count of bases not matched to a gene: 10. CDR3 sequence: CASSTTLAGGTEQYF. The DNA for the CDR3 is TGTGCCAGCAGCACGACCTTAGCGGGGGGGACCGAGCAGTACTTC.

This chain connects TRBV13 to TRBJ2-3; tentative D call: TRBD2 (5 bases). This CDR3 region has 16 residues. Germline-derived CDR1 and CDR2 are PRHDT and FYEKMQ (reference sequence). Trimming pared 4 bases from V and 0 bases from J, leaving 14 bases between. The DNA for the CDR3 is TGTGCCAGCAGCTCCCGGGGTCAGTCTAGCACAGATACGCAGTATTTT. Amino acids: CASSSRGQSSTDTQYF.

The chain uses TRBV13 and TRBJ2-7; 11 bases line up with TRBD2. The CDR3 covers 16 residues. Germline V gene data show CDR1 as PRHDT and CDR2 as FYEKMQ (reference sequence). V lost 5 bases to trimming and J lost 0 bases; unmatched junction nucleotides: 6. The CDR3 region has the DNA TGTGCCAGCAGCCCCGTAGCGGGGGGGAACTCCTACGAGCAGTACTTC. Translated: CASSPVAGGNSYEQYF.

The genes are TRBV5-1 and TRBJ2-3; D perhaps matches TRBD2 (7 bases). The CDR3 extends over 16 amino acids. Germline V lookup: CDR1 SGHRS, CDR2 YFSETQ. V was trimmed by 1 base and J by 0 bases, leaving 12 bases between them. CDR3 protein: CASSLRGAGSTDTQYF. Here the CDR3 DNA reads TGCGCCAGCAGCTTGCGGGGGGCGGGGAGCACAGATACGCAGTATTTT.

The CDR3 reads CASSQGGDRATYEQYF. CDR3 DNA sequence: TGCGCCAGCAGCCAAGGGGGAGACAGGGCGACCTACGAGCAGTACTTC. The chain couples TRBV4-1 to TRBJ2-7; 7 positions match TRBD1. Germline values: CDR1 MGHRA, CDR2 YSYEKL. This CDR3 region has 16 residues. V lost 1 base and J lost 2; bases outside the gene matches: 8.